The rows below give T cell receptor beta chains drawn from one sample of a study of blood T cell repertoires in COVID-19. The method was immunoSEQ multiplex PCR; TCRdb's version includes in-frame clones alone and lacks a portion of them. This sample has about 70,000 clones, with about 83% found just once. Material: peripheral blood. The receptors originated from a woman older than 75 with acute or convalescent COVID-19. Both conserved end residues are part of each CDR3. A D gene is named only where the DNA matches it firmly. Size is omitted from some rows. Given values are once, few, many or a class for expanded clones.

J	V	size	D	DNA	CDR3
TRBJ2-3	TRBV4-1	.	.	TGCGCCAGCAGCCAAGGGGGCGGCACAGATACGCAGTATTTT	CASSQGGGTDTQYF
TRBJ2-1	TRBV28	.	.	TGTGCCAGCAGCCGCCGAGCTTCCTACAATGAGCAGTTCTTC	CASSRRASYNEQFF
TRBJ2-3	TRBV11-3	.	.	TGTGCCAGCAGCTTAGATACCGGGGATACGCAGTATTTT	CASSLDTGDTQYF
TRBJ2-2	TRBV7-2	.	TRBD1	TGTGCCAGCAGCCTGGACAGGGGGCACACCGGGGAGCTGTTTTTT	CASSLDRGHTGELFF
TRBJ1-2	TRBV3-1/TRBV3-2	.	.	TGTGCCAGCAGCCAAGATCTATCAGGGCTTATTGGCTACACCTTC	CASSQDLSGLIGYTF
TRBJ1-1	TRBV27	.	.	TGTGCCAGCAGTTCCCCAGGGGAGTACACTGAAGCTTTCTTT	CASSSPGEYTEAFF
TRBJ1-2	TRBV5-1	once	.	TGCGCCAGCAGCTTGGGGCGGGGATTGGTTCGAGGCTACACCTTC	CASSLGRGLVRGYTF
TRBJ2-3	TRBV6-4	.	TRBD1	TGTGCCAGCAGCGCCGGGACAGGGACCACAGATACGCAGTATTTT	CASSAGTGTTDTQYF
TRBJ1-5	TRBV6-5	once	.	TGTGCCAGCACTGCCCGGGGGGGACAGCCCCAGCATTTT	CASTARGGQPQHF
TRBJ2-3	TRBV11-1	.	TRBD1	TGTGCCAGCAGTCAGGACAGGGGGCAAGATACGCAGTATTTT	CASSQDRGQDTQYF
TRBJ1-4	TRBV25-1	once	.	TGTGCCAGCAGTGAATTGCAGGGTTTGACTAATGAAAAACTGTTTTTT	CASSELQGLTNEKLFF
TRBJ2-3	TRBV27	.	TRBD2	TGTGCCAGCAGTTTCGTAGCGGGAGGTACCGATACGCAGTATTTT	CASSFVAGGTDTQYF
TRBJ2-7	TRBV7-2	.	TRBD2	TGTGCCAGCAGCTTAGCGACTAGCGGGAGCTCTATCTACGAGCAGTACTTC	CASSLATSGSSIYEQYF
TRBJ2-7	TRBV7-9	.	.	TGTGCCAGCAGCCCCCCGGGTGACGAGCAGTACTTC	CASSPPGDEQYF
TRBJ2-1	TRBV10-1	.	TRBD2	TGCGCCAGCAACGGGACTAGCCATTACAATGAGCAGTTCTTC	CASNGTSHYNEQFF
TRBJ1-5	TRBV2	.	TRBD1	TGTGCCAGCACACAGGGGATCCAGCCCCAGCATTTT	CASTQGIQPQHF
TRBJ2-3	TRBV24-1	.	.	TGTGCCACCAGTGATTCTCTGGGCATAAGGACAGATACGCAGTATTTT	CATSDSLGIRTDTQYF
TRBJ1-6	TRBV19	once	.	TGTGCCAGTAGTATAGATCCGGCAGGGGCTTTTAATTCACCCCTCCACTTT	CASSIDPAGAFNSPLHF
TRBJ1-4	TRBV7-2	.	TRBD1	TGTGCCAGCAGCTTGGACAGGGGGTTTGAAAAACTGTTTTTT	CASSLDRGFEKLFF
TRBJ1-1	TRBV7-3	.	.	TGTGCCAGCAGCTACAGGGAGAACACTGAAGCTTTCTTT	CASSYRENTEAFF
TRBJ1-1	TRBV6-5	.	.	TGTGCCAGCAGTTACTCGCCGGGGATTGTGAACACTGAAGCTTTCTTT	CASSYSPGIVNTEAFF
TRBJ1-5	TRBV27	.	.	TGTGCCAGCAGTTTACGGGAAAATCAGCCCCAGCATTTT	CASSLRENQPQHF
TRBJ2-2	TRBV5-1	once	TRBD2	TGCGCCAGCAGCTTGTTGGGTTACGGTAGCGGGAGGGCCTTGGACACCGGGGAGCTGTTTTTT	CASSLLGYGSGRALDTGELFF
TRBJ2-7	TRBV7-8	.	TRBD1	TGTGCCAGCAGCCAGCGACAGGGAGTCGAGCAGTACTTC	CASSQRQGVEQYF
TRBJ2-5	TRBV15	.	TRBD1	TGTGCCACCAGCGGGGACAGGGTGGGATCCTTGTACCAAGAGACCCAGTACTTC	CATSGDRVGSLYQETQYF
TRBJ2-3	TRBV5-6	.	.	TGTGCCAGCAGCTTGGAGGGGGCAGATACGCAGTATTTT	CASSLEGADTQYF
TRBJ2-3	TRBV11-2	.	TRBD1	TGTGCCAGCAGCTTAGGACAGGGCGTAAAGGCAGATACGCAGTATTTT	CASSLGQGVKADTQYF
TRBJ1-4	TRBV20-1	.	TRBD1	TGCAGCGGCCGACAGGGTGAAAAACTGTTTTTT	CSGRQGEKLFF
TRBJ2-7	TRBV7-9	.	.	TGTGCCAGCAGCTTAGGATACGGCTACGAGCAGTACTTC	CASSLGYGYEQYF
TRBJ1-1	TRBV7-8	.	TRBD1	TGTGCCAGCAGCCGGGGGCAGGGGGCGGGGAACACTGAAGCTTTCTTT	CASSRGQGAGNTEAFF
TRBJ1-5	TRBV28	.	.	TGTGCCAGCAGTTTGAGGGACACATCTTCCCGACAGCCCCAGCATTTT	CASSLRDTSSRQPQHF
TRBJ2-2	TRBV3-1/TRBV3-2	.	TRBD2	TGTGCCAGCAGCCAAGAACTAGCGGGGCCCGGGGAGCTGTTTTTT	CASSQELAGPGELFF
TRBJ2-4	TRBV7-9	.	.	TGTGCCAGCAGCTTTGAGGCCCCGAACATTCAGTACTTC	CASSFEAPNIQYF
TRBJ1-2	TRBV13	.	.	TGTGCCAGCAGCTTAGTTGGGGGGAGTAACTATGGCTACACCTTC	CASSLVGGSNYGYTF
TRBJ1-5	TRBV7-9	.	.	TGTGCCAGCAGTTCTAGTAGGCAGTATGCTCAGCCCCAGCATTTT	CASSSSRQYAQPQHF
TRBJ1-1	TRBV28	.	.	TGTGCCAGCAGTTTACGGGAGCCCGTCGGTGAAGCTTTCTTT	CASSLREPVGEAFF
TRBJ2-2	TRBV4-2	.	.	TGTGCCAGCAGTCCCAAGACCAGGGGCGCTGACACCGGGGAGCTGTTTTTT	CASSPKTRGADTGELFF
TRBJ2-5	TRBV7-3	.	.	TGTGCCAGCAGCTTAGGAGGGTTCGAGACCCAGTACTTC	CASSLGGFETQYF
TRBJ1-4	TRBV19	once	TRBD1	TGTGCCAGTAGTACGGCGGGACAGGGCGACGAAAAACTGTTTTTT	CASSTAGQGDEKLFF
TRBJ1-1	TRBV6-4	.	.	TGTGCCAGCAGTGAATTCGGGGGAGCGGGAACTGAAGCTTTCTTT	CASSEFGGAGTEAFF
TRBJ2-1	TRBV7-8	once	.	TGTGCCAGCAGCCCTTCACGCCAGCGGGAGCAGTTCTTC	CASSPSRQREQFF
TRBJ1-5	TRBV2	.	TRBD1	TGTGCCAGCAGCCGCGATGGACAGGCGAATCAGCCCCAGCATTTT	CASSRDGQANQPQHF
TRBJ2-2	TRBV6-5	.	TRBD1	TGTGCCAGCAGCACGACAGGGGACACCGGGGAGCTGTTTTTT	CASSTTGDTGELFF
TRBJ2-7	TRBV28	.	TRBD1	TGTGCCAGCAGTTTGCACAGGGGTCTCTGGGAGCAGTACTTC	CASSLHRGLWEQYF
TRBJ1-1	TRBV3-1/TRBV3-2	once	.	TGTGCCAGCAGCCAACGAGGATACAACACTGAAGCTTTCTTT	CASSQRGYNTEAFF
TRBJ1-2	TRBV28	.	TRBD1	TGTGCCAGCTCGACAGGGACCGGCTACACCTTC	CASSTGTGYTF
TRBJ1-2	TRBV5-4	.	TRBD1	TGTGCCAGCAGCTGGACACAGGGGGCGCAATCCAACTATGGCTACACCTTC	CASSWTQGAQSNYGYTF
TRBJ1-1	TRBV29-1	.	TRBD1	TGCAGCGCAGGGGGCACGAACACTGAAGCTTTCTTT	CSAGGTNTEAFF
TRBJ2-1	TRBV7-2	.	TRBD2	TGTGCCAGCAGCCCCCGACTAGCGGGGTCCTACAATGAGCAGTTCTTC	CASSPRLAGSYNEQFF
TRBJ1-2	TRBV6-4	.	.	TGTGCCAGCAGTGAGAGGGGGGGCTATGGCTACACCTTC	CASSERGGYGYTF
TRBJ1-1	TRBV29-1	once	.	TGCAGCGCTCAAGACGTTGAAGCTTTCTTT	CSAQDVEAFF
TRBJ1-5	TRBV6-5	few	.	TGTGCCAGCAGTTGGGGCAAGGGTCAGCCCCAGCATTTT	CASSWGKGQPQHF
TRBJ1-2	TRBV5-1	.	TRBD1	TGCGCCAGCAGCTTAACCCCGGGACAGGGGGCAGGTGGCTACACCTTC	CASSLTPGQGAGGYTF
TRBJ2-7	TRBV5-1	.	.	TGCGCCAGCAGTTCCGGACTGTCTTGGGAGCAGTACTTC	CASSSGLSWEQYF
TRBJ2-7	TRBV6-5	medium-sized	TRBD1	TGTGCCAGCAAGCGGGGACAGGGCTCCTACGAGCAGTACTTC	CASKRGQGSYEQYF
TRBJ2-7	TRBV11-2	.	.	TGTGCCAGCAGCTCCGCCTCAGCCTACGAGCAGTACTTC	CASSSASAYEQYF
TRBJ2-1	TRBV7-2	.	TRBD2	TGTGCCAGCAGCTTCCGGACTAGCGGGGTCCTTAGCTCCTACAATGAGCAGTTCTTC	CASSFRTSGVLSSYNEQFF
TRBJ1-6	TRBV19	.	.	TGTGCCAGTAGTACCCGGGAGGGGTTCTTGAATTCACCCCTCCACTTT	CASSTREGFLNSPLHF
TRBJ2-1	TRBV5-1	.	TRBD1	TGCGCCAGCAGCTTGACCGGACAGGGGGCCTATGAGCAGTTCTTC	CASSLTGQGAYEQFF